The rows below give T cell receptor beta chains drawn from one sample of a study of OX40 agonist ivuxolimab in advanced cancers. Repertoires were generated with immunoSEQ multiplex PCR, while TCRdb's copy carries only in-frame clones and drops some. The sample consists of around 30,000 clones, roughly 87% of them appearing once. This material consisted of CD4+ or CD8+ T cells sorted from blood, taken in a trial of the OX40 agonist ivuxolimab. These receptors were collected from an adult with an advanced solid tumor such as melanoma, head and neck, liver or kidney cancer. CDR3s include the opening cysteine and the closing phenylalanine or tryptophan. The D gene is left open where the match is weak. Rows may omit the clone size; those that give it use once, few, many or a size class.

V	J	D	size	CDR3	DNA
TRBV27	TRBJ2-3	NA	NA	CASRTRADGLRTDTQYF	TGTGCCAGCAGGACCAGAGCGGACGGCCTTCGAACAGATACGCAGTATTTT
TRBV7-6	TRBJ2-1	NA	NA	CASSMTGSGEQFF	TGTGCCAGCAGCATGACAGGATCAGGAGAGCAGTTCTTC
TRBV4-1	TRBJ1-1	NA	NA	CASSQAWTQAGVMNTEAFF	TGCGCCAGCAGCCAAGCATGGACACAGGCGGGGGTAATGAACACTGAAGCTTTCTTT
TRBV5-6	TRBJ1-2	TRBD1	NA	CASRTGTGPYGYTF	TGTGCCAGCAGGACCGGGACAGGCCCTTATGGCTACACCTTC
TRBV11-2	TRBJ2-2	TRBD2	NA	CASSLAGGVHTGELFF	TGTGCCAGCAGCTTAGCTGGGGGGGTCCACACCGGGGAGCTGTTTTTT
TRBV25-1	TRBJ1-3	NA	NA	CASSELGGPGNTIYF	TGTGCCAGCAGTGAATTAGGGGGTCCCGGAAACACCATATATTTT
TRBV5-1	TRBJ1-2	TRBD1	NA	CASSLLGTGGAGYTF	TGCGCCAGCAGCTTGTTAGGGACAGGGGGCGCGGGCTACACCTTC
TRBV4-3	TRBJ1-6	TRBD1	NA	CASSQGTGGFSPLHF	TGCGCCAGCAGCCAGGGGACAGGGGGTTTCTCACCCCTCCACTTT
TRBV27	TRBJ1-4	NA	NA	CASRRVPNEKLFF	TGTGCCAGCAGGAGGGTACCTAATGAAAAACTGTTTTTT
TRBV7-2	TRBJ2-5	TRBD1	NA	CASSLAGRQGQETQYF	TGTGCCAGCAGCTTAGCGGGGAGACAGGGCCAAGAGACCCAGTACTTC
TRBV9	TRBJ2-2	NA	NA	CASSFRGANTGELFF	TGTGCCAGCAGCTTCAGGGGCGCGAACACCGGGGAGCTGTTTTTT
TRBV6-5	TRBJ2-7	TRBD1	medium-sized	CASSAGTGRYEQYF	TGTGCCAGCAGTGCTGGGACAGGGAGGTACGAGCAGTACTTC
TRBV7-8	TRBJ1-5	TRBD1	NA	CASSRDRGNQPQHF	TGTGCCAGCAGCCGGGACAGGGGGAATCAGCCCCAGCATTTT
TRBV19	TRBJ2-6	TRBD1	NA	CASSTYRGAGANVLTF	TGTGCCAGTAGTACCTACAGGGGCGCTGGGGCCAACGTCCTGACTTTC
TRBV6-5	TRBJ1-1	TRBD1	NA	CASRTGGGLNTEAFF	TGTGCCAGCAGAACTGGAGGGGGCCTGAACACTGAAGCTTTCTTT
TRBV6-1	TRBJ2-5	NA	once	CASSVTLGIQETQYF	TGTGCCAGCAGTGTCACACTCGGGATCCAAGAGACCCAGTACTTC
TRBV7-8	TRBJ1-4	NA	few	CASSLGVQGGEKLFF	TGTGCCAGCAGCTTAGGTGTCCAGGGCGGTGAAAAACTGTTTTTT
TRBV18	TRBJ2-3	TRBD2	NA	CASSRPGLAGGRDTQYF	TGTGCCAGCTCACGCCCGGGACTAGCGGGAGGGAGAGATACGCAGTATTTT
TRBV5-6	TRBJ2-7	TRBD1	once	CASSSNRDRVRYEQYF	TGTGCCAGCAGCTCAAACCGGGACAGGGTCCGGTACGAGCAGTACTTC
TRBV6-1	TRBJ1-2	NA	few	CASSSGFDYGYTF	TGTGCCAGCAGTTCAGGCTTCGACTATGGCTACACCTTC
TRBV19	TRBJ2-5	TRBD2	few	CASSIAGGHGETQYF	TGTGCCAGTAGTATAGCGGGGGGGCATGGAGAGACCCAGTACTTC
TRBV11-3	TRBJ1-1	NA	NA	CASSLSPGTEAFF	TGTGCCAGCAGCTTATCCCCCGGCACTGAAGCTTTCTTT
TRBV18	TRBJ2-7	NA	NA	CASSPPRAPYEQYF	TGTGCCAGCTCACCACCCAGGGCCCCCTACGAGCAGTACTTC
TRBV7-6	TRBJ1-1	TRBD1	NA	CASSPIMTGMNLNTEAFF	TGTGCCAGCAGCCCGATAATGACAGGGATGAACCTGAACACTGAAGCTTTCTTT
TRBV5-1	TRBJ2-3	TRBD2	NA	CASSPGLAGSTDTQYF	TGCGCCAGCAGCCCGGGACTAGCGGGGAGCACAGATACGCAGTATTTT
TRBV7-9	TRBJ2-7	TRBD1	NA	CASSLGQVPYEQYF	TGTGCCAGCAGCCTGGGACAGGTACCCTACGAGCAGTACTTC
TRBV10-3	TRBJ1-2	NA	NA	CAISDSGSRGGHTF	TGTGCCATCAGTGACTCAGGGTCCCGGGGTGGCCACACCTTC
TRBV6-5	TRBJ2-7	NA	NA	CASRFQGYGDEQYF	TGTGCCAGCAGGTTTCAGGGGTACGGCGACGAGCAGTACTTC
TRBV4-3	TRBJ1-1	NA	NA	CASSQDHGGSTEAFF	TGCGCCAGCAGCCAAGATCATGGGGGCTCCACTGAAGCTTTCTTT
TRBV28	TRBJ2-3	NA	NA	CASTTPAVPSTDTQYF	TGTGCCAGCACCACTCCCGCAGTCCCTAGCACAGATACGCAGTATTTT
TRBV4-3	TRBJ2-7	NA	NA	CASSQGGAYEQYF	TGCGCCAGCAGCCAAGGAGGGGCCTACGAGCAGTACTTC
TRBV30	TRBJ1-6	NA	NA	CAWKLEARNSPLHF	TGTGCCTGGAAGCTTGAGGCTAGAAATTCACCCCTCCACTTT
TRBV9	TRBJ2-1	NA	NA	CASSVEGGYRYNEQFF	TGTGCCAGCAGCGTAGAGGGGGGGTATAGGTACAATGAGCAGTTCTTC
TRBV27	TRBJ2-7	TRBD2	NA	CASSLRGGPTYEQYF	TGTGCCAGCAGTTTACGCGGGGGACCCACTTACGAGCAGTACTTC
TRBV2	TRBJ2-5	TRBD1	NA	CASLLGDSYQETQYF	TGTGCCAGCCTACTAGGGGACAGCTACCAAGAGACCCAGTACTTC
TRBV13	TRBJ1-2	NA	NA	CASSLSDRTINYGYTF	TGTGCCAGCAGCTTAAGCGATAGGACAATTAACTATGGCTACACCTTC
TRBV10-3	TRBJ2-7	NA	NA	CAIASSYEQYF	TGTGCCATCGCGTCCTCCTACGAGCAGTACTTC
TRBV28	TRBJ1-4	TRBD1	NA	CASRGTAANEKLFF	TGTGCCAGCAGAGGGACAGCGGCTAATGAAAAACTGTTTTTT
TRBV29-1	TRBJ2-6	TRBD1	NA	CSVEDGTGFGGANVLTF	TGCAGCGTTGAAGATGGGACAGGGTTTGGTGGGGCCAACGTCCTGACTTTC
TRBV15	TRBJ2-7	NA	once	CATSRDPKSKYEQYF	TGTGCCACCAGCAGAGATCCCAAGAGTAAGTACGAGCAGTACTTC
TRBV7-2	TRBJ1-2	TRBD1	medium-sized	CASSQGQFYGYTF	TGTGCCAGCAGCCAGGGACAGTTCTATGGCTACACCTTC
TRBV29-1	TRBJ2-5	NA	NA	CSVDVGGAETQYF	TGCAGCGTTGATGTTGGGGGCGCGGAGACCCAGTACTTC
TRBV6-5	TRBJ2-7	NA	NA	CASVQGSNTYEQYF	TGTGCCAGCGTCCAGGGAAGTAACACCTACGAGCAGTACTTC
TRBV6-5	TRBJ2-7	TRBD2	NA	CASSTGTSGTYEQYF	TGTGCCAGCAGTACCGGGACTAGCGGAACCTACGAGCAGTACTTC
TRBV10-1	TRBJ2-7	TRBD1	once	CASSDRGLNYEQYF	TGCGCCAGCAGTGACAGGGGGCTTAACTACGAGCAGTACTTC
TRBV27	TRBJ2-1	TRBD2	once	CASRTSGREYNEQFF	TGTGCCAGCCGGACTAGCGGGAGGGAGTACAATGAGCAGTTCTTC
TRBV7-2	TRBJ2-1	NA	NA	CASSFQGLGGMDEQFF	TGTGCCAGCAGCTTCCAAGGCCTCGGAGGGATGGATGAGCAGTTCTTC
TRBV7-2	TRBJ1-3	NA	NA	CASSLGGSGNTIYF	TGTGCCAGCAGCTTAGGAGGCTCTGGAAACACCATATATTTT
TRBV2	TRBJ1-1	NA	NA	CASSLGEAFF	TGTGCCAGCAGCTTAGGTGAAGCTTTCTTT
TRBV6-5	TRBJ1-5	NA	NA	CASSSTLRNQPQHF	TGTGCCAGCAGTTCGACTTTGCGCAATCAGCCCCAGCATTTT
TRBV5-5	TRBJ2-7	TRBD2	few	CASRLQAGDYEQYF	TGTGCCAGCAGGTTACAGGCGGGGGATTACGAGCAGTACTTC
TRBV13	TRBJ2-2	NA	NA	CASSLGNTGELFF	TGTGCCAGCAGCTTAGGTAACACCGGGGAGCTGTTTTTT
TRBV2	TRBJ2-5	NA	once	CASSVTSQETQYF	TGTGCCAGCAGTGTTACTAGCCAAGAGACCCAGTACTTC
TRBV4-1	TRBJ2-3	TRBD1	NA	CASSQPTGLTDTQYF	TGCGCCAGCAGCCAACCGACAGGGCTCACAGATACGCAGTATTTT
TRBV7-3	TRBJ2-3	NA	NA	CASSWGGPRDTQYF	TGTGCCAGCAGCTGGGGGGGGCCGAGAGATACGCAGTATTTT
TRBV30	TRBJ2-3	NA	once	CAWSRVTDTQYF	TGTGCCTGGAGTAGAGTCACAGATACGCAGTATTTT
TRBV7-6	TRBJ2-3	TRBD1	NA	CASSSWTGPDTQYF	TGTGCCAGCAGCAGCTGGACAGGGCCCGATACGCAGTATTTT
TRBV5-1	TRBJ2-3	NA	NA	CASSLANPTDTQYF	TGCGCCAGCAGCTTGGCGAACCCCACAGATACGCAGTATTTT
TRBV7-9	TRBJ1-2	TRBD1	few	CASSLVQGAHGYTF	TGTGCCAGCAGCTTAGTCCAGGGGGCTCATGGCTACACCTTC
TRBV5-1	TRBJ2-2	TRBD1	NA	CASSLTGTGPLGELFF	TGCGCCAGCAGCTTAACCGGGACAGGGCCCCTCGGGGAGCTGTTTTTT